This T cell receptor beta chain was recovered during a study of blood T cell repertoires in COVID-19 (dated by TCRdb to the early 2020s). Broadly, across the study: Collaborator samples came from the United States, Italy and Spain and covered acute and convalescent phases of COVID-19. Where HLA class I and class II types were available, the types were taken from metadata supplied by the sample provider, not from assay-based typing. The sample metadata nearly always contained a de-identified subject ID, COVID-19 status, age in years and sex. The prospective study material was composed of cDNA or gDNA derived from T cells, B-cell-depleted T cells, or PBMCs. The samples were drawn from two sources: the first 160 participants of the ongoing ImmuneRACE study, and 1,254 subjects contributed by 6 global collaborators. The dataset comprised deeply sampled blood TCRbeta repertoires from subjects exposed to, actively infected with, or recovered from COVID-19. The repertoires were released in a freely available public database intended as a resource for research on the immune response to SARS-CoV-2. Study-wide conclusions, independent of this receptor: How much clinical and demographic metadata was included differed by source and by participant, and the metadata was provided uncurated.

Here V drops 5 bases and J drops 4 bases, and the junction holds 9 bases not matched to any gene. The germline V gene (reference sequence) sets CDR1 to LNHDA and CDR2 to SQIVND. From its cysteine to its phenylalanine, the CDR3 spans 17 amino acids. The sequence is cut down to CDR3 DNA, 51 bases in frame from base 1. Whole blood was collected in K2EDTA tubes by collaborating institutions according to the institutions' own protocols. Collaborator samples were shipped for TCRbeta analysis as frozen whole blood, isolated PBMCs, or DNA extracted from either sample type. TCRbeta CDR3 regions were amplified from genomic DNA using the immunoSEQ Assay, a bias-controlled multiplex PCR. As for the original processing: The number of nucleated cells in each sample was estimated by amplification of reference gene primers within the assay. Sequence reads were collapsed and filtered to measure the absolute abundance of every unique TCRbeta CDR3 rearrangement. For each sample, productive Simpson clonality was calculated by taking the square root of Simpson's diversity index across productive rearrangements. Held by TCRdb, this immuneACCESS table contains in-frame sequences only and omits some clones. Under half of the omission traces to an unresolved V gene where checked; the cause of the rest is unknown. V and J calls and clone size follow that table, whereas D and trimming were derived from the DNA. Present in this sample are 70,000 or so clones, about nine tenths of which were seen just once. Approximately 9% of the sample rests with the top ten.

This clone was found once. Its antigen is not yet known. No base-level quality is on record; no much larger clone is a single base apart. The chain is made from TRBV19 and TRBJ2-2, with 11 bases matching TRBD2. Sequenced input: peripheral blood. This TCR derives from a human donor in a cohort sampled during active COVID-19. Read as DNA, the sequence is TGTGCCAGTAGTGGTAGCGGGAGGGCCGGTCGCACCGGGGAGCTGTTTTTT. It encodes CASSGSGRAGRTGELFF.